The clone carrying this T cell receptor (beta chain) came up once. V lost 12 bases, J lost 6 bases, and 24 bases lay in between. The V gene's germline CDR1 is KGHDR and CDR2 SFDVKD. This CDR3 spans 15 amino acids. TCRdb processed the 5' RACE reads anew with MiXCR; each CDR3 protein has one entry. The data show under 250,000 distinct CDR3 sequences, more than 9% seen once. This sample is part of a study of CD8 T cells in ankylosing spondylitis. Sequencing was done on a sample of blood, either unsorted or a sorted T cell fraction (not recorded which). The rearrangement links TRBV24-1 to TRBJ2-3; D assignment may be TRBD1 or TRBD2 (7 bases each). The receptor's source is a male donor with ankylosing spondylitis or in good health (not recorded which). This CDR3 reads CAPGGATGDDDTQYF. Here the CDR3 DNA reads TGTGCCCCAGGGGGGGCGACGGGGGATGACGATACGCAGTATTTT.